Described below is a single T cell receptor (beta chain) sequence and its context. Its target is not known. Heparinized whole blood, roughly 5 to 8.5 ml, came from each donor. TCRdb's copy holds only in-frame clones and misses some; the assay was immunoSEQ multiplex PCR. The table records 40,000 or so clones without singletons, the ten largest covering 2.5% to 3.5%. This entry comes from a study of T cell clonality in common variable immunodeficiency. General study points: CVID patient heterogeneity limited repertoire-clinical complication correlations. Compared with healthy controls, CVID subjects showed increased TCRbeta clonality, mostly in about a third.

The receptor was derived from a person between 18 and 75 years old in good health. The sequenced sample consisted of peripheral blood mononuclear cells.

CDR3 DNA, as far as it was read: TGTGCCAGCAGCTTAGGTTGGACAGGTAATGGC. Translation: CASSLGWTGNG. The complete CDR3 sequence is CASSLGWTGNGYTF. This chain uses TRBV7-9 with TRBJ1-2, with 7 bases lining up with TRBD1. The missing CDR3 end, 3 residues past where the read stops, is filled in from the germline J gene. The V gene end was trimmed by 1 base and the J gene end by 6 bases; junction bases not matched to a gene: 5. Looked up from germline, CDR1 is SEHNR and CDR2 is FQNEAQ (reference sequence). This CDR3 contains 14 residues.